This T cell receptor (beta chain) was sequenced in a study of T cell responses to AZD1222 COVID-19 vaccine. Produced via immunoSEQ multiplex PCR; TCRdb's table is partial and in-frame only. Of under 200,000 clones detected, approximately 90% appear once; the ten largest clones hold about 4%. The ends lost 6 bases at V and 3 bases at J; junction bases unmatched: 8. Looked up from germline, CDR1 is SGHNT and CDR2 is YENEEA. The CDR3 runs to 15 residues. This clone appeared once. Its specificity is unknown. General study results and limits: Repertoires were sampled only after the peak T cell response. Reportedly, nearly half the spike-specific TCRs target unmutated variant regions.

The chain joins TRBV11-3 to TRBJ1-1; TRBD1 matches 9 bases. Sequenced material: peripheral blood, taken 28 days after the second dose of the MenACWY control vaccine. This clonotype was obtained from an adult who received the MenACWY meningococcal vaccine as a control. The CDR3 region is CASSHRDREDTEAFF. In DNA form, the CDR3 reads TGTGCCAGCAGTCACCGGGACAGGGAGGACACTGAAGCTTTCTTT.